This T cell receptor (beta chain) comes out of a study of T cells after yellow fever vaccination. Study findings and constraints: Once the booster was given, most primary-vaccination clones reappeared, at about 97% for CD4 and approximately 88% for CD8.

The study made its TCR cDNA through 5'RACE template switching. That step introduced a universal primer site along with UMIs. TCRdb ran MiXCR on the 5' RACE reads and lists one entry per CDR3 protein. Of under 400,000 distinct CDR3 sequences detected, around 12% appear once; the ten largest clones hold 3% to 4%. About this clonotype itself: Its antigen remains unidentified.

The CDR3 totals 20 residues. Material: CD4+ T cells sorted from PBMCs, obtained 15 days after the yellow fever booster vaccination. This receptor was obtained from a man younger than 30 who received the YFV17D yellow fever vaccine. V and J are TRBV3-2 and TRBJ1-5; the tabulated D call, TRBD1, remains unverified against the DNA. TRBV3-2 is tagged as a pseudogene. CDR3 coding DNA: TGTGCCAGCAGCCAGTCCCCGCCGGGGGGGGGCAAATATTGCAATCAGCCCCAGCATTTT. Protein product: CASSQSPPGGGKYCNQPQHF.